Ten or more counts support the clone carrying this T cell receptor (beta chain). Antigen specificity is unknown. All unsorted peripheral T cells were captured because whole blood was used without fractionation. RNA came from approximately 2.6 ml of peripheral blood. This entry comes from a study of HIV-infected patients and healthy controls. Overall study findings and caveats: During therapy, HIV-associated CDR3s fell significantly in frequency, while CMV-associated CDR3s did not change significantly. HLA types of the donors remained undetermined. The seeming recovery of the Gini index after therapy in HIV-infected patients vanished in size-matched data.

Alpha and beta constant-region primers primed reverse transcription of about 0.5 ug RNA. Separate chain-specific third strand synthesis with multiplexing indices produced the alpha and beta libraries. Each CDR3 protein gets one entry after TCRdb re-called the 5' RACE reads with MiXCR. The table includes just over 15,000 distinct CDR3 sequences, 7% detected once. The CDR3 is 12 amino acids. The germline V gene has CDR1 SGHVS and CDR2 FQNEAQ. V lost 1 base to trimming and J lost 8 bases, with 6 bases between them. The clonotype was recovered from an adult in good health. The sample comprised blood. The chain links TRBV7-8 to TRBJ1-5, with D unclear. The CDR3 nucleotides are TGTGCCAGCAGCTTAGAGGGAAAGCCCCAGCATTTT. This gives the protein CASSLEGKPQHF.